The 29 T cell receptor beta chains reported below all come from one sample, sequenced in a study of CD8 T cells in Susac syndrome. After extraction with the RNeasy kit, roughly 0.5 to 1 ug of the RNA was reverse transcribed using random hexamers. TCRdb called the immunoSEQ multiplex PCR reads again in MiXCR, with one record for every CDR3 protein. The sample has just over 300,000 distinct CDR3 sequences, roughly 94% seen once. Sequenced: CD4+ T cells from PBMCs. Receptor source: a human donor with multiple sclerosis.

This rearrangement joins TRBV4-3 to TRBJ1-5; D may be TRBD1 (6 bases). CDR1 LGHNA and CDR2 YSLEER come from the germline V gene. Trimming took off 4 bases at V and 6 bases at J, with 13 bases between the two ends. The CDR3 runs to 14 residues. Written as DNA, the CDR3 is TGCGCCAGCAGCCGGGCCAGGGGCTTTCAGCCCCAGCATTTT. Translation: CASSRARGFQPQHF.

This clonotype was picked up one time. The rearrangement joins TRBV7-2 to TRBJ1-6; tentatively, D is TRBD1 (5 bases). Germline V gene lookup returns CDR1 SGHTA and CDR2 FQGNSA. V shed 1 base and J shed 8 bases, with 6 bases lying between them. This CDR3 spans 13 amino acids. CDR3 sequence (DNA): TGTGCCAGCAGCTTAGTGGGGGATTCACCCCTCCACTTT. It specifies CASSLVGDSPLHF.

The DNA of the CDR3 is TGCAGCGTTGGTCGGATAGGGCGAGAGGGAGAAAAACTGTTTTTT. Amino acids: CSVGRIGREGEKLFF. The chain joins TRBV29-1 to TRBJ1-4; no clear D. The V and J ends lost 4 bases and 8 bases respectively, with 20 bases between them. The CDR3 is 15 residues long. Per the germline V gene, CDR1 is SQVTM and CDR2 is ANQGSEA.

V is TRBV7-9 and J is TRBJ2-1; 13 bases map to TRBD2. V lost 4 bases and J lost 7; bases outside the gene matches: 7. This CDR3 is 16 amino acids long. The germline CDR1 and CDR2 sequences are SEHNR and FQNEAQ (reference sequence). The CDR3 DNA sequence: TGTGCCAGCAGCTCACTAGCGGGAGGGCCCTCGAATGAGCAGTTCTTC. Translating it yields CASSSLAGGPSNEQFF.

This clonotype occurred a few times. V and J are TRBV15 and TRBJ2-7, with D maybe TRBD2 (7 bases). CDR1 is LNHNV, CDR2 YYDKDF, per germline (reference sequence). V gave up 0 bases and J gave up 0 bases, with 21 bases separating them. The CDR3 totals 19 residues. In DNA form, the CDR3 reads TGTGCCACCAGCAGAGAAGGTGGGGGGGCACAGAAAGACTCCTACGAGCAGTACTTC. Protein product: CATSREGGGAQKDSYEQYF.

The chain combines TRBV7-2 with TRBJ2-5, with D tentatively TRBD1 or TRBD2 (5 bases each). The CDR3 runs 15 residues. Germline-derived CDR1 and CDR2 are SGHTA and FQGNSA. Between the trimmed V and J ends, which lost 4 bases and 0 bases, there was a span of 12 bases. The CDR3 nucleotides are TGTGCCAGCAGCTGGGACGGATCGTACCAAGAGACCCAGTACTTC. Encoded protein: CASSWDGSYQETQYF. The full variable domain, completed using reference TRBV7-2 and TRBJ2-5, is GAGVSQSPSNKVTEKGKDVELRCDPISGHTALYWYRQSLGQGLEFLIYFQGNSAPDKSGLPSDRFSAERTGGSVSTLTIQRTQQEDSAVYLCASSWDGSYQETQYFGPGTRLLVL.

The chain is built from TRBV24-1 and TRBJ2-5; maybe TRBD1 (6 bases). Trimming removed 4 bases at V and 1 base at J, with 12 bases between. Germline values: CDR1 KGHDR, CDR2 SFDVKD. The CDR3 loop spans 15 amino acids. The CDR3 is CATSDKRTAQETQYF. CDR3 DNA sequence: TGTGCCACCAGTGACAAGCGGACAGCCCAAGAGACCCAGTACTTC.

This rearrangement joins TRBV20-1 to TRBJ1-2; D ambiguous. Germline-derived CDR1 and CDR2 are DFQATT and SNEGSKA (reference sequence). V was clipped by 3 bases and J by 8 bases, with 16 bases between them. The CDR3 runs to 13 residues. The chain's CDR3 is CSASMAIMRGYTF. The CDR3 DNA reads TGCAGTGCTAGCATGGCCATTATGCGGGGCTACACCTTC.

This clonotype was picked up one time. This chain uses TRBV6-1 with TRBJ2-5; D is perhaps TRBD2 (5 bases). The V end lost 6 bases, the J end lost 3 bases, and 14 bases lay between the germline ends. The CDR3 consists of 14 residues. The germline gives CDR1 MNHNS, CDR2 SASEGT. The CDR3 here is CASSPAWGEETQYF. The CDR3 coding sequence is TGTGCCAGCAGCCCAGCCTGGGGAGAAGAGACCCAGTACTTC.

This clonotype was counted a single time. The rearrangement joins TRBV7-2 to TRBJ2-1, with D possibly being TRBD1 or TRBD2 (5 bases each). Germline CDR1 SGHTA, CDR2 FQGNSA. V dropped 2 bases and J dropped 9 bases, with 11 bases sitting between them. The CDR3 spans 13 residues. The CDR3 sequence: CASSLQTGTEQFF. CDR3 DNA sequence: TGTGCCAGCAGCTTACAAACCGGGACTGAGCAGTTCTTC.

The V call is TRBV6-1, the J call TRBJ2-3; TRBD2 agrees at 8 bases. CDR1 is MNHNS and CDR2 is SASEGT in the germline V gene. The trim removed 2 bases at V and 0 bases at J, leaving 10 bases unmatched. The CDR3 contains 18 residues. DNA for the CDR3: TGTGCCAGCAGTGAATTTTTCGGGGGGGCCCGAAGCACAGATACGCAGTATTTT. It is translated as CASSEFFGGARSTDTQYF.

The V and J genes are TRBV9 and TRBJ2-2; the match to TRBD1 covers 8 bases. Trimming removed 3 bases from V and 5 bases from J; junction bases left unmatched: 6. This CDR3 region has 15 residues. Germline CDR1 SGDLS, CDR2 YYNGEE. The CDR3 loop reads CASSGQGARTGELFF. The CDR3 bases are TGTGCCAGCAGCGGGCAGGGGGCGCGAACCGGGGAGCTGTTTTTT.

This chain connects TRBV11-1 to TRBJ2-6; D is uncertain. The CDR3 has 16 amino acids. Trimming took 1 base from V and 0 from J, leaving 7 bases between them. CDR1 and CDR2 from the germline V gene are SGHAT and FQDESV (reference sequence). CDR3 region: CASSLVDLSGANVLTF. The CDR3 DNA reads TGTGCCAGCAGCTTAGTTGATCTCTCTGGGGCCAACGTCCTGACTTTC.

The V and J genes are TRBV6-5 and TRBJ1-6; D unclear. Trimming took off 2 bases at V and 0 bases at J, with 8 bases between the two ends. This CDR3 has 16 residues. From germline, CDR1 is MNHEY and CDR2 SVGAGI. The CDR3 DNA sequence: TGTGCCAGCAGTTACGGAAAACGCTCCTATAATTCACCCCTCCACTTT. Its translation: CASSYGKRSYNSPLHF.

The V call is TRBV6-1, the J call TRBJ2-1; 7 positions match TRBD2. This CDR3 has 16 amino acids. With V trimmed by 6 bases and J by 3 bases, 11 bases remained unmatched. Germline-derived CDR1 and CDR2 are MNHNS and SASEGT. CDR3 nucleotide sequence: TGTGCCAGCAGCGGGGGACTACCTTTTCTCTACAATGAGCAGTTCTTC. Translated, it gives CASSGGLPFLYNEQFF.

This clonotype came up once. The chain uses TRBV5-1 and TRBJ2-2; the D gene is possibly TRBD1 (6 bases). CDR1 and CDR2 (germline): SGHRS, YFSETQ. V was trimmed by 0 bases and J by 7 bases, leaving 7 bases between them. The CDR3 has 13 residues. For the CDR3, the DNA is TGCGCCAGCAGCTTGGAAGGGGGCGGGGAGCTGTTTTTT. As protein: CASSLEGGGELFF.

This chain links TRBV25-1 with TRBJ2-5; 7 positions agree with TRBD1. The CDR3 consists of 14 residues. Unmatched junction bases numbered 5, after V lost 5 bases and J lost 2 bases. CDR1 MGHDK and CDR2 SYGVNS come from the germline V gene. The CDR3 DNA sequence: TGTGCCAGCAGTATTCCGGGACAGCAAGAGACCCAGTACTTC. Protein: CASSIPGQQETQYF.

The V gene is TRBV12-3 or TRBV12-4, the J gene TRBJ1-4; D uncertain. The CDR3 extends over 14 amino acids. The V end lost 6 bases, the J end lost 8 bases, and 16 bases lay between the germline ends. The CDR3 bases are TGTGCCAGCAGCCGCGATCCTCTAGGGGAAAAACTGTTTTTT. As protein: CASSRDPLGEKLFF.

V gene TRBV10-3 combines with J gene TRBJ2-7, with no clear D. Germline V CDR1 and CDR2: ENHRY, SYGVKD. The ends were cut back, 10 bases at V and 5 bases at J, with 12 bases in the middle. There are 11 residues in the CDR3. Written as DNA, the CDR3 is TGTGCCACCGGCCCTGGGGACGAGCAGTACTTC. It specifies CATGPGDEQYF.

Here the CDR3 reads CSVGPGANTEAFF. The DNA for the CDR3 is TGCAGCGTTGGACCAGGGGCGAACACTGAAGCTTTCTTT. The chain combines TRBV29-1 with TRBJ1-1, with D perhaps TRBD1 (6 bases). In germline, CDR1 is SQVTM, CDR2 ANQGSEA. The CDR3 is made up of 13 amino acids. V lost 4 bases, J lost 1 base, and 10 bases lay in between.

This CDR3 reads CSAPTSGLAGGRFATQYF. CDR3 DNA sequence: TGCAGTGCCCCCACCTCCGGACTAGCGGGGGGGCGGTTTGCTACGCAGTATTTT. The chain recombines TRBV20-1 with TRBJ2-3, with 15 bases identical to TRBD2. The CDR3 spans 18 residues. With 6 bases clipped from V and 8 bases from J, the junction kept 18 bases outside the gene matches. CDR1 is DFQATT and CDR2 is SNEGSKA in the germline V gene (reference sequence).

The CDR3 DNA reads TGCAGTGCCACGTCCGGTCTAAACTCTGGGGCCAACGTCCTGACTTTC. Its protein is CSATSGLNSGANVLTF. The rearrangement uses TRBV20-1 and TRBJ2-6; D not certain. Germline-derived CDR1 and CDR2 are DFQATT and SNEGSKA (reference sequence). The CDR3 spans 16 residues. The V end was cut by 6 bases, the J end by 0 bases, with 15 bases between.

V and J are TRBV6-2 or TRBV6-3 and TRBJ1-2; D is unclear. The CDR3 length is 16 residues. Trimming pared 5 bases from V and 5 bases from J, leaving 21 bases between. Germline CDR1 is MNHEY and CDR2 is SVGEGT. In nucleotides, the CDR3 is TGTGCCAGCAGTCCCTTACCGTCCCCGCCCAGTTATGGCTACACCTTC. Translation: CASSPLPSPPSYGYTF.

This clonotype came up once. The chain links TRBV20-1 to TRBJ1-1; D remains ambiguous. This CDR3 spans 10 amino acids. Trimming took 4 bases from V and 7 from J, leaving 7 bases between them. The germline CDR1 and CDR2 sequences are DFQATT and SNEGSKA (reference sequence). In nucleotides, the CDR3 is TGCAGTGCTACGCTCCTTGAAGCTTTCTTT. It encodes CSATLLEAFF.

The table lists this clonotype with a count of one. The rearrangement joins TRBV20-1 to TRBJ1-6; D ambiguous. Germline CDR1 DFQATT, CDR2 SNEGSKA (reference sequence). The CDR3 extends over 12 amino acids. Trimming left V 1 base short and J 9 bases short, with 7 bases between. The CDR3 DNA reads as TGCAGTGCTAGAGGTACTTCTTCACCCCTCCACTTT. Translation: CSARGTSSPLHF.

V and J are TRBV12-3 or TRBV12-4 and TRBJ2-1; possible D gene TRBD2, 6 bases. The germline V and J ends were trimmed by 1 base and 0 bases, with 10 bases remaining between them. This CDR3 is built from 16 residues. The CDR3 DNA follows: TGTGCCAGCAGTTTAGACCGGGAGAACTCCTACAATGAGCAGTTCTTC. It translates to CASSLDRENSYNEQFF.

The V and J genes are TRBV7-6 and TRBJ1-1; the D gene is possibly TRBD1 (6 bases). CDR1 is SGHVS and CDR2 is FNYEAQ in the germline V gene. The V end was cut by 7 bases, the J end by 4 bases, with 22 bases between. This CDR3 has 16 amino acids. The CDR3 nucleotides are TGTGCCAGCACCTGGAAGGAACCGGGGGCGGGCACTGAAGCTTTCTTT. It codes for CASTWKEPGAGTEAFF. Full variable domain (remainder filled in from reference TRBV7-6 and TRBJ1-1): GAGVSQSPRYKVTKRGQDVALRCDPISGHVSLYWYRQALGQGPEFLTYFNYEAQQDKSGLPNDRFSAERPEGSISTLTIQRTEQRDSAMYRCASTWKEPGAGTEAFFGQGTRLTVV.

V and J are TRBV7-8 and TRBJ1-2; D is ambiguous. V was shortened by 5 bases and J by 0 bases, with 13 bases between the two germline ends. CDR3 length equals 15 residues. Germline V gene data show CDR1 as SGHVS and CDR2 as FQNEAQ. The CDR3 protein is CASSPGPTSNYGYTF. CDR3 coding DNA: TGTGCCAGCAGCCCAGGACCGACGTCTAACTATGGCTACACCTTC.

This chain connects TRBV19 to TRBJ1-5; no clear D gene. Trimming took 5 bases from V and 6 from J, leaving 23 bases between them. CDR1 is LNHDA, CDR2 SQIVND, per germline (reference sequence). The CDR3 is 17 amino acids. The CDR3 DNA reads as TGTGCCAGTAGTCCCATAGGGAGGGTTAGTGGGCGTCAGCCCCAGCATTTT. As protein: CASSPIGRVSGRQPQHF.